One and the same sample provided the 27 T cell receptor beta chains below, sequenced in a study of blood T cell repertoires in COVID-19. Here immunoSEQ multiplex PCR was the method, and the copy in TCRdb shows in-frame clones only, minus some. The repertoire holds 200,000 to 300,000 clones, roughly 80% seen once, with roughly a tenth in the top ten. Sequencing was performed on peripheral blood. These receptors were taken from an elderly woman with acute or convalescent COVID-19.

The chain couples TRBV2 to TRBJ1-5; possible D gene TRBD1, 5 bases. With 6 bases removed from V and 3 bases from J, the gap between germline ends came to 15 bases. Per germline, CDR1 SNHLY and CDR2 FYNNEI. This CDR3 is 15 amino acids long. The CDR3 sequence: CASRLTGGVNQPQHF. CDR3 coding DNA: TGTGCCAGCAGACTCACCGGGGGGGTCAATCAGCCCCAGCATTTT.

V usage is TRBV20-1 and J usage is TRBJ2-3; D might be TRBD1 (5 bases). The CDR3 length is 13 residues. Trimming shortened V by 3 bases and J by 5 bases, and 12 bases separated the two germline ends. Looked up from germline, CDR1 is DFQATT and CDR2 is SNEGSKA (reference sequence). The CDR3 protein is CSASGQGKDTQYF. CDR3 DNA: TGCAGTGCTAGTGGGCAGGGAAAAGATACGCAGTATTTT.

This clone was seen only once. The chain uses TRBV20-1 and TRBJ1-2; D may be TRBD1 (5 bases). The V gene lost 7 bases and the J gene lost 6 bases, with 12 bases spanning the gap. CDR1 is DFQATT, CDR2 SNEGSKA, per germline (reference sequence). The CDR3 covers 11 residues. CDR3 nucleotides: TGCAGTGTGCGCAGGGCCAATGGCTACACCTTC. Translating gives CSVRRANGYTF.

This clone was detected only a few times. This chain links TRBV10-3 with TRBJ1-2; no definite D call. Trimming left V 4 bases short and J 4 bases short, with 10 bases between. Germline V gene sequence: CDR1 ENHRY, CDR2 SYGVKD. The CDR3 has 13 amino acids. In DNA, the CDR3 is TGTGCCATCAGTGGAGAGGGCAGCTATGGCTACACCTTC. Translated, it gives CAISGEGSYGYTF.

The J gene is TRBJ1-1, the V gene TRBV5-4; weak D call: TRBD1 (5 bases). V lost 0 bases and J lost 5, with 14 bases in between. Germline assignment: CDR1 SGHNT and CDR2 YYREEE (reference sequence). CDR3 length equals 15 residues. CDR3 in DNA: TGTGCCAGCAGCTTGGCATGGAGGGGAGGGACTGAAGCTTTCTTT. It specifies CASSLAWRGGTEAFF.

The CDR3 region has the DNA TGTGCCAGCAGCCCACGACAGGGAGTAGATACGCAGTATTTT. Protein: CASSPRQGVDTQYF. V is TRBV7-3 and J is TRBJ2-3; 7 bases are shared with TRBD1. V lost 5 bases, J lost 5 bases, and 7 bases stayed unmatched. CDR1 and CDR2 from the germline V gene are SGHTA and FQGTGA. This CDR3 comprises 14 residues.

This clone was seen only once. The chain links TRBV9 to TRBJ2-3; TRBD2 aligns across 12 bases. Germline values: CDR1 SGDLS, CDR2 YYNGEE. This CDR3 spans 15 amino acids. V lost 7 bases to trimming and J lost 6 bases; unmatched junction nucleotides: 9. CDR3 sequence: CASLRASGGEDTQYF. The CDR3 DNA follows: TGTGCCAGCCTCCGGGCTAGCGGGGGGGAGGATACGCAGTATTTT.

V and J are TRBV18 and TRBJ2-1, with TRBD2 identical over 10 bases. The ends lost 4 bases at V and 0 bases at J; junction bases unmatched: 0. The germline V gene has CDR1 KGHSH and CDR2 LQKENI. The CDR3 loop spans 15 amino acids. CDR3 coding DNA: TGTGCCAGCTCACGGACTAGCGGCTCCTACAATGAGCAGTTCTTC. This codes for CASSRTSGSYNEQFF.

A note on this clone: Other DNA sequences from this sample encode an identical CDR3 as well. The chain joins TRBV6-5 to TRBJ1-1; TRBD1 matches at 8 bases. In germline, CDR1 is MNHEY, CDR2 SVGAGI. CDR3 size: 14 residues. V trimming: 5 bases; J trimming: 1 base; junction bases outside the gene matches: 3. CDR3 DNA sequence: TGTGCCAGCAGTAGAGGACAGGGGAACACTGAAGCTTTCTTT. It yields the protein CASSRGQGNTEAFF.

The table lists this clone with a few counts. J is TRBJ1-2 and V is TRBV19; D remains ambiguous. V shed 9 bases and J shed 3 bases, with 11 bases lying between them. From germline, CDR1 is LNHDA and CDR2 SQIVND (reference sequence). CDR3 length: 12 residues. Here the CDR3 reads CASNRGDYGYTF. In DNA, the CDR3 is TGTGCCAGCAATCGGGGAGACTATGGCTACACCTTC.

This chain joins TRBV28 and TRBJ2-5; D perhaps matches TRBD1 (6 bases). The CDR3 sequence is 13 residues long. The germline gives CDR1 MDHEN, CDR2 SYDVKM. Trimming removed 4 bases at V and 2 bases at J, with 8 bases between. The CDR3 region is CASSWGTQETQYF. The CDR3 DNA follows: TGTGCCAGCAGTTGGGGGACACAAGAGACCCAGTACTTC.

V is TRBV4-2 and J is TRBJ2-3; 8 bases are a match to TRBD2. Germline V gene data show CDR1 as LGHNA and CDR2 as YNFKEQ. The CDR3 is 16 residues long. V gave up 4 bases and J gave up 4 bases; unmatched junction bases: 10. CDR3 sequence reads: CASSPAGAGGADTQYF. Here the CDR3 DNA reads TGTGCCAGCAGCCCTGCAGGGGCGGGGGGTGCAGATACGCAGTATTTT.

V gene TRBV5-5 combines with J gene TRBJ2-5; TRBD1 matches at 9 bases. V dropped 4 bases and J dropped 5; count of bases not matched to a gene: 12. The germline gives CDR1 SGHKS, CDR2 YYEKEE (reference sequence). CDR3 length equals 16 residues. In DNA form, the CDR3 reads TGTGCCAGCAGCCCCAGGGGAACAGGGGGCGACGAGACCCAGTACTTC. Translation gives CASSPRGTGGDETQYF.

The CDR3 spells CASSRKGTGPNTEAFF. CDR3 sequence (DNA): TGTGCCAGTAGTAGAAAGGGGACAGGTCCGAACACTGAAGCTTTCTTT. J is TRBJ1-1 and V is TRBV19, with 8 bases identical to TRBD1. Unmatched junction bases numbered 8, after V lost 4 bases and J lost 1 base. The CDR3 runs 16 residues. CDR1 LNHDA and CDR2 SQIVND come from the germline V gene (reference sequence).

This chain joins TRBV27 and TRBJ1-1; D is perhaps TRBD1 (6 bases). CDR3 length equals 14 residues. Trimming took 4 bases from V and 7 from J, leaving 16 bases between them. Germline V gives CDR1 MNHEY, CDR2 SMNVEV (reference sequence). CDR3 DNA: TGTGCCAGCAGTTCAGGACAGTTTCGGAGTGAAGCTTTCTTT. It translates to CASSSGQFRSEAFF.

The chain carries TRBV18 and TRBJ1-4; 8 bases match TRBD1. Germline trimming cut 6 bases from V and 8 bases from J; bases unmatched to any gene: 8. The CDR3 contains 14 residues. Germline V gives CDR1 KGHSH, CDR2 LQKENI. CDR3 residues: CASSRTGGYEKLFF. CDR3 coding DNA: TGTGCCAGCTCGCGTACAGGGGGGTACGAAAAACTGTTTTTT.

V is TRBV4-1 and J is TRBJ1-2; TRBD1 matches 10 bases. Trimming removed 4 bases from V and 6 bases from J; junction bases left unmatched: 14. The CDR3 length is 17 residues. CDR1 and CDR2 from the germline V gene are MGHRA and YSYEKL. CDR3 in DNA: TGCGCCAGCAGCCTAGAAGTGACAGGGGGCGCCTACGATGGCTACACCTTC. Translated: CASSLEVTGGAYDGYTF.

This chain joins TRBV7-3 and TRBJ2-5; D ambiguous. The germline V and J ends were trimmed by 5 bases and 5 bases, with 12 bases remaining between them. The CDR3 contains 13 residues. Germline V gives CDR1 SGHTA, CDR2 FQGTGA. DNA for the CDR3: TGTGCCAGCAGCCCGACAAGGTCCGAGACCCAGTACTTC. Protein sequence: CASSPTRSETQYF.

The chain carries TRBV28 and TRBJ1-2; a possible D gene is TRBD1 (6 bases). V was pared by 1 base and J by 4 bases, with 7 bases between. Per germline, CDR1 MDHEN and CDR2 SYDVKM. The CDR3 runs 13 residues. CDR3 DNA sequence: TGTGCCAGCAGTTTATCGGACAGCTATGGCTACACCTTC. It is translated as CASSLSDSYGYTF.

This sequence joins TRBV28 and TRBJ1-5, with D maybe TRBD1 (6 bases). The CDR3 extends over 13 amino acids. With 2 bases removed from V and 16 bases from J, the gap between germline ends came to 18 bases. Germline CDR1 MDHEN, CDR2 SYDVKM. Here the CDR3 DNA reads TGTGCCAGCAGTTTAGACTATGGGCCCAGGGGACATTTT. Residues: CASSLDYGPRGHF.

The gene calls are TRBV20-1 and TRBJ1-2, with 9 bases aligning to TRBD1. After removal of 3 bases from V and 4 bases from J, the junction contained 3 bases not matched to a gene. CDR1 is DFQATT, CDR2 SNEGSKA, per germline (reference sequence). The CDR3 extends over 13 amino acids. CDR3 DNA: TGCAGTGCTAGTGGACAGGGGTTCTATGGCTACACCTTC. Translation: CSASGQGFYGYTF.

The chain links TRBV19 to TRBJ1-4, with no clear D. V dropped 3 bases and J dropped 14 bases, with 13 bases sitting between them. CDR1 is LNHDA, CDR2 SQIVND, per germline (reference sequence). The CDR3 is 12 amino acids. CDR3 bases: TGTGCCAGTAGTATGAACTCGAATCGGCTGTTTTTT. It specifies CASSMNSNRLFF. Based on the CDR3 plus reference TRBV19 and TRBJ1-4, the full variable domain is DGGITQSPKYLFRKEGQNVTLSCEQNLNHDAMYWYRQDPGQGLRLIYYSQIVNDFQKGDIAEGYSVSREKKESFPLTVTSAQKNPTAFYLCASSMNSNRLFFGSGTQLSVL.

The J gene is TRBJ2-1, the V gene TRBV6-4, with a tentative D call TRBD1 (5 bases). Trimming removed 7 bases from V and 0 bases from J, with 10 bases in between. CDR1 is MRHNA, CDR2 SNTAGT, per germline. The CDR3 runs to 14 residues. Written as DNA, the CDR3 is TGTGCCAGCATGGAGACAGACTCCTACAATGAGCAGTTCTTC. Its protein product is CASMETDSYNEQFF.

The V and J genes are TRBV5-4 and TRBJ2-2; 16 nucleotides line up with TRBD2. The V gene end was trimmed by 4 bases and the J gene end by 8 bases; junction bases not matched to a gene: 5. The CDR3 sequence is 16 residues long. Per the germline V gene, CDR1 is SGHNT and CDR2 is YYREEE (reference sequence). The CDR3 sequence: CASSPGTSGGAGELFF. In DNA form, the CDR3 reads TGTGCCAGCAGCCCCGGGACTAGCGGGGGGGCTGGGGAGCTGTTTTTT.

The chain carries TRBV5-1 and TRBJ1-1; 9 nucleotides line up with TRBD1. The CDR3 has 16 amino acids. V was pared by 0 bases and J by 5 bases, with 8 bases of the junction left unmatched. Germline V gene sequence: CDR1 SGHRS, CDR2 YFSETQ. This CDR3 reads CASSLGQGVAVTEAFF. The CDR3 coding sequence is TGCGCCAGCAGCTTGGGACAGGGGGTAGCGGTTACTGAAGCTTTCTTT.

The genes are TRBV5-8 and TRBJ1-1, with D tentatively TRBD1 (5 bases). The CDR3 runs to 16 residues. The V gene's germline CDR1 is SGHTS and CDR2 YDEGEE. Trimming took off 0 bases at V and 0 bases at J, with 12 bases between the two ends. The CDR3 DNA reads TGTGCCAGCAGCTTGGATGTTGCAGGGTTGAACACTGAAGCTTTCTTT. Its translation: CASSLDVAGLNTEAFF.

The rearrangement uses TRBV18 and TRBJ1-4; D gene unclear. The CDR3 spans 13 residues. Germline V gives CDR1 KGHSH, CDR2 LQKENI. Trimming removed 6 bases from V and 6 bases from J, with 11 bases in between. CDR3 loop: CASSRGFDEKLFF. CDR3 nucleotide sequence: TGTGCCAGCTCTAGAGGGTTCGATGAAAAACTGTTTTTT.